The rows below give T cell receptor beta chains drawn from one sample of a study of a mutant IDH1 vaccine in newly diagnosed glioma. Measured with immunoSEQ multiplex PCR; TCRdb has only the in-frame clones, and not every one. Among about 120,000 clones, around 80% were seen once, and the ten largest hold 5% to 7%. No antigen has been identified for these receptors. The source material was PBMCs, sampled from a glioma patient whose treatment included an IDH1 peptide vaccine. The receptors originated from a man aged 35 to 55 with glioma. CDR3s include the opening cysteine and the closing phenylalanine or tryptophan. The D gene is left open where the match is weak. Rows may omit the clone size; those that give it use once, few, many or a size class.

D	length	size	V	J	DNA	CDR3
-	16	-	TRBV18	TRBJ1-5	TGTGCCAGCTCACCGGACGGACGGAGTAGCAATCAGCCCCAGCATTTT	CASSPDGRSSNQPQHF
-	16	-	TRBV4-1	TRBJ1-2	TGCGCCAGCAGCCAAGGGGGCGGGGGCGCAGTCTATGGCTACACCTTC	CASSQGGGGAVYGYTF
-	15	-	TRBV7-9	TRBJ2-7	TGTGCCAGCAGCCCGGACCAGCAGATCGGCTACGAGCAGTACTTC	CASSPDQQIGYEQYF
TRBD2	20	-	TRBV4-1	TRBJ2-3	TGCGCCAGCAGCCAAGAACTCGGGACTAGCGGGGGGATTTCCACAGATACGCAGTATTTT	CASSQELGTSGGISTDTQYF
TRBD2	15	-	TRBV4-2	TRBJ2-7	TGTGCCAGCAGCCCAACTAGCGGGGGGGGATACGAGCAGTACTTC	CASSPTSGGGYEQYF
TRBD1	14	-	TRBV7-2	TRBJ1-2	TGTGCCAGCAGAACTGACAGGGCTAACTATGGCTACACCTTC	CASRTDRANYGYTF
TRBD2	15	-	TRBV7-7	TRBJ2-7	TGTGCTAGCAGCCCCCAGCTAGCGGGAGGCCACGAGCAGTACTTC	CASSPQLAGGHEQYF
-	14	-	TRBV7-8	TRBJ2-1	TGTGCCAGCAGTGATCCTCGCCGACACAATGAGCAGTTCTTC	CASSDPRRHNEQFF
-	14	-	TRBV7-9	TRBJ2-7	TGTGCCAGCAGCCCCATCGGGCCCATTGGCGAGCAGTACTTC	CASSPIGPIGEQYF
TRBD1	13	-	TRBV12-5	TRBJ2-7	TGTGCTAGTGGTTTGGACAGGGGTCGCGAGCAGTACTTC	CASGLDRGREQYF
-	12	few	TRBV28	TRBJ1-1	TGTGCCAGCGGCCCGGGAAGGACTGAAGCTTTCTTT	CASGPGRTEAFF
TRBD1	14	-	TRBV28	TRBJ2-2	TGTGCCAGCACCCCCCCCCGGGACAGAGGGGAGCTGTTTTTT	CASTPPRDRGELFF
TRBD1	18	-	TRBV28	TRBJ1-5	TGTGCCAGCAGTTCCGACAGGGGTCACCCGAATAGCAATCAGCCCCAGCATTTT	CASSSDRGHPNSNQPQHF
-	12	few	TRBV28	TRBJ1-1	TGTGCCAGCAACCTGGTGAACACTGAAGCTTTCTTT	CASNLVNTEAFF
-	13	-	TRBV4-3	TRBJ2-3	TGCGCCAGCAGCCCTGGGGAGGCAGATACGCAGTATTTT	CASSPGEADTQYF
-	15	-	TRBV11-2	TRBJ2-5	TGTGCCAGCAGAACTCGGGCACCAACGCGGGAGACCCAGTACTTC	CASRTRAPTRETQYF
TRBD1	15	-	TRBV5-4	TRBJ1-2	TGTGCCAGCAGCCCCTCGACAGGGTCAGACTATGGCTACACCTTC	CASSPSTGSDYGYTF
-	11	once	TRBV29-1	TRBJ2-7	TGCAGCGTTGAATTGAGCTACGAGCAGTACTTC	CSVELSYEQYF
-	14	-	TRBV4-3	TRBJ1-5	TGCGCCAGCAGCCAATCCGAGGGCAATCAGCCCCAGCATTTT	CASSQSEGNQPQHF
-	13	-	TRBV19	TRBJ1-4	TGTGCCAGTAGGGTGGAGGGCTACGAAAAACTGTTTTTT	CASRVEGYEKLFF